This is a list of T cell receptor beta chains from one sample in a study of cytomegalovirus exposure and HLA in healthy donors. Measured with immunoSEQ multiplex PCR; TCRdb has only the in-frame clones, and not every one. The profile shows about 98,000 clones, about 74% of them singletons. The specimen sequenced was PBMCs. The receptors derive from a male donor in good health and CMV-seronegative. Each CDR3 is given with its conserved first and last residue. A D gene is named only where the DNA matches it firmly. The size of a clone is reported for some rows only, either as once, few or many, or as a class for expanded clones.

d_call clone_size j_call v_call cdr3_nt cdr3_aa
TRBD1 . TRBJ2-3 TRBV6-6 TGTGCCAGCGGAAACCGGGACAGGGCGGTAGATACGCAGTATTTT CASGNRDRAVDTQYF
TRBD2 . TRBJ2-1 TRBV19 TGTGCCAGTAGTATAGAACTAGCGGGAGGCGGTGAGCAGTTCTTC CASSIELAGGGEQFF
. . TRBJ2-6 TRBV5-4 TGTGCCAGCAGTCTACGGGGAACTGGGGCCAACGTCCTGACTTTC CASSLRGTGANVLTF
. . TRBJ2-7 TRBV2 TGTGCCAGCATGGCGGGGATCATCTCCTACGAGCAGTACTTC CASMAGIISYEQYF
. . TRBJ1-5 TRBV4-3 TGCGCCAGCAGCCAAGATATAGAGGGAAAACAGCCCCAGCATTTT CASSQDIEGKQPQHF
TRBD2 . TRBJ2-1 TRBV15 TGTGCCACCAGCAGGGGGGGGGTCGATGAGCAGTTCTTC CATSRGGVDEQFF
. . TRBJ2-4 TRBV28 TGTGCCAGCAGTTTCGTCAAAAACATTCAGTACTTC CASSFVKNIQYF
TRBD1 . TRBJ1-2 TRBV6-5 TGTGCCAGCAGTTCAGGGACAGACTATGGCTACACCTTC CASSSGTDYGYTF
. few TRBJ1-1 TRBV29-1 TGCAGCGTTCTAGGACTGCTGGGCGACACTGAAGCTTTCTTT CSVLGLLGDTEAFF
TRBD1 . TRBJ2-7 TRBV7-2 TGTGCCAGCAGCTTAGGAGGGACAGGGGGGAACGAGCAGTACTTC CASSLGGTGGNEQYF
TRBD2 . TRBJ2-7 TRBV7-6 TGTGCCAGCAGCCTGACTAGCGGGTACGAGCAGTACTTC CASSLTSGYEQYF
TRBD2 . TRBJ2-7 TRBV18 TGTGCCAGCTCACCACTTATCGCTAGCGGGATTTTCGAGCAGTACTTC CASSPLIASGIFEQYF
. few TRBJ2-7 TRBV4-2 TGTGCCAGCAGCCAGCGGACAGATTCCTCCTACGAGCAGTACTTC CASSQRTDSSYEQYF
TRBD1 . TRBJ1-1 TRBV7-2 TGTGCCAGCAGTGGAGGGGGCGACACTGAAGCTTTCTTT CASSGGGDTEAFF
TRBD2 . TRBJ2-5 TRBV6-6 TGTGCCAGCAGTCCAAGCGGGAGTTGGGAGACCCAGTACTTC CASSPSGSWETQYF
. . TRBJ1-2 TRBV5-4 TGTGCCAGCAGCTTGATTTTCGGTGGCTACACCTTC CASSLIFGGYTF
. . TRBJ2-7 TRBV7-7 TGTGCTAGCAGCTTAGGTAGGGGAAACTACGAGCAGTACTTC CASSLGRGNYEQYF
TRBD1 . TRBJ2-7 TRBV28 TGTGCCAGCAGCGGGACAGGGGATTACGAGCAGTACTTC CASSGTGDYEQYF
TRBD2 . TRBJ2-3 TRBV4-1 TGCGCCAGCAGCCGGGCCGGGACTAGCGCAGATACGCAGTATTTT CASSRAGTSADTQYF
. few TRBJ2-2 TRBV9 TGTGCCAGCAGCGTTTACGGGAGTAACACCGGGGAGCTGTTTTTT CASSVYGSNTGELFF
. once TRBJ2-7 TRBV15 TGTGCCACCAGCAGATTGGGCAGGACCTACGAGCAGTACTTC CATSRLGRTYEQYF
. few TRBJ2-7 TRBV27 TGTGCCAGCAGTAGGGGATCCGAAATCTACGAGCAGTACTTC CASSRGSEIYEQYF